The 14 T cell receptor beta chains listed next were all sequenced from one sample in a study of CD8 T cells in Susac syndrome. The RNA, about 0.45 to 1 ug, was put through reverse transcription using random hexamers. TCRdb reprocessed the immunoSEQ multiplex PCR reads via MiXCR and lists one record per CDR3 protein. The sample yields some 150,000 distinct CDR3 sequences, 85% to 95% seen once. Sequencing was performed on CD4+ T cells from PBMCs. The source is a human donor with Susac syndrome.

The chain joins TRBV5-4 to TRBJ1-2; 10 nucleotides align to TRBD1. Germline CDR1 and CDR2: SGHNT and YYREEE (reference sequence). Trimming took 3 bases from V and 1 from J; bases not matched to a gene: 3. This CDR3 region has 15 residues. This chain's CDR3 is CASSWGTGVNYGYTF. The CDR3 nucleotides read TGTGCCAGCAGCTGGGGGACAGGGGTTAACTATGGCTACACCTTC.

This rearrangement joins TRBV7-9 to TRBJ1-5, with D unclear. V dropped 7 bases and J dropped 5 bases, with 12 bases sitting between them. This CDR3 has 13 amino acids. Germline V CDR1 and CDR2: SEHNR, FQNEAQ (reference sequence). The CDR3: CASNSHSDQPQHF. Here the CDR3 DNA reads TGTGCCAGCAATTCCCATTCAGATCAGCCCCAGCATTTT.

This clonotype was counted a single time. The chain joins TRBV29-1 to TRBJ1-2; 9 bases agree with TRBD1. The length of the CDR3 is 17 residues. CDR1 SQVTM and CDR2 ANQGSEA come from the germline V gene. Trimming took 6 bases from V and 8 from J; bases not matched to a gene: 22. CDR3: CSVLTGTGWMGIGGYTF. Here the CDR3 DNA reads TGCAGCGTGCTTACCGGGACAGGGTGGATGGGAATCGGCGGCTACACCTTC.

V is TRBV20-1 and J is TRBJ2-2, with D perhaps matching TRBD2 (6 bases). CDR1 and CDR2 (germline): DFQATT, SNEGSKA (reference sequence). This CDR3 has 14 residues. The V end was cut by 4 bases, the J end by 2 bases, with 11 bases between. The CDR3 DNA reads TGCAGTGCTACGGGGGAGCATAACACCGGGGAGCTGTTTTTT. Translation: CSATGEHNTGELFF.

The chain links TRBV20-1 to TRBJ2-1; D tentatively fits TRBD1 or TRBD2 (5 bases each). The CDR3 is 14 residues long. The germline V and J ends were trimmed by 3 bases and 9 bases, with 18 bases remaining between them. Germline CDR1 reads DFQATT; CDR2 reads SNEGSKA (reference sequence). CDR3 sequence: CSASQGPMQGEQFF. The DNA of the CDR3 is TGCAGTGCTAGCCAGGGACCGATGCAGGGTGAGCAGTTCTTC.

The CDR3 DNA sequence: TGTGCCAGCAGCCAATTGCGGGAAGAGACCCAGTACTTC. As protein: CASSQLREETQYF. The V and J genes are TRBV14 and TRBJ2-5; tentative D call: TRBD2 (5 bases). Germline V gene data show CDR1 as SGHDN and CDR2 as FVKESK. The CDR3 has 13 residues. V lost 2 bases to trimming and J lost 3 bases, with 7 bases between them.

This clonotype was detected only once. J is TRBJ1-5 and V is TRBV20-1; no clear D. Germline-derived CDR1 and CDR2 are DFQATT and SNEGSKA (reference sequence). This CDR3 has 12 amino acids. Trimming stripped 7 bases from V and 0 bases from J, with 7 bases between. The CDR3 protein is CSVGYSNQPQHF. The CDR3 DNA reads TGCAGTGTTGGGTATAGCAATCAGCCCCAGCATTTT.

V usage is TRBV12-3 or TRBV12-4 and J usage is TRBJ2-3, with D hard to call. CDR3 length equals 16 residues. Trimming removed 5 bases from V and 0 bases from J, with 15 bases in between. The CDR3 nucleotides read TGTGCCAGCAGTCCGTCTGGGCCTTTGAGCACAGATACGCAGTATTTT. Residues: CASSPSGPLSTDTQYF.

The chain employs TRBV15 and TRBJ2-2; perhaps TRBD2 as D (6 bases). Germline V CDR1 and CDR2: LNHNV, YYDKDF (reference sequence). The CDR3 is made up of 19 amino acids. The V gene lost 2 bases and the J gene lost 5 bases, with 24 bases spanning the gap. The CDR3 protein is CATSRTRGGAGSSTGELFF. In DNA, the CDR3 is TGTGCCACCAGCAGAACCCGCGGCGGGGCAGGGAGTAGTACCGGGGAGCTGTTTTTT.

The chain joins TRBV20-1 to TRBJ1-5; TRBD1 matches at 7 bases. The CDR3 has 13 residues. Trimming at V came to 6 bases and at J to 7 bases, leaving 9 bases not matched to a gene. Germline V gene sequence: CDR1 DFQATT, CDR2 SNEGSKA (reference sequence). In nucleotides, the CDR3 is TGCAGTGCCCGCCGGGACAGAGAACAGCCCCAGCATTTT. Encoded protein: CSARRDREQPQHF.

This clonotype appeared a single time. This chain joins TRBV3-1 and TRBJ2-7; 10 positions match TRBD1. CDR3 size: 14 residues. The germline V gene encodes CDR1 LGHDT and CDR2 YNNKEL (reference sequence). With V trimmed by 3 bases and J by 5 bases, 4 bases remained unmatched. The CDR3 here is CASSQVTGGHEQYF. CDR3 coding DNA: TGTGCCAGCAGCCAGGTGACAGGGGGCCACGAGCAGTACTTC.

The chain employs TRBV14 and TRBJ1-2, with 8 bases matching TRBD1. Trimming at V came to 7 bases and at J to 2 bases, leaving 9 bases not matched to a gene. Per the germline V gene, CDR1 is SGHDN and CDR2 is FVKESK. This CDR3 has 15 residues. This CDR3 reads CASNPLRTGNYGYTF. CDR3 coding DNA: TGTGCCAGCAACCCCCTCCGGACAGGGAACTATGGCTACACCTTC.

The rearrangement joins TRBV20-1 to TRBJ1-5; D perhaps matches TRBD1 (6 bases). The V and J ends lost 6 bases and 3 bases respectively, with 15 bases between them. CDR1 DFQATT and CDR2 SNEGSKA come from the germline V gene (reference sequence). CDR3 size: 14 residues. The CDR3 here is CSATPGVYNQPQHF. The DNA of the CDR3 is TGCAGTGCCACCCCAGGGGTTTACAATCAGCCCCAGCATTTT.

V usage is TRBV12-3 or TRBV12-4 and J usage is TRBJ1-1; the D is unclear. The CDR3 totals 13 residues. Trimming cost V 3 bases and J 3 bases, with 8 bases left between them. Written as DNA, the CDR3 is TGTGCCAGCAGTTTGCGTGGGGACACTGAAGCTTTCTTT. Translated: CASSLRGDTEAFF.